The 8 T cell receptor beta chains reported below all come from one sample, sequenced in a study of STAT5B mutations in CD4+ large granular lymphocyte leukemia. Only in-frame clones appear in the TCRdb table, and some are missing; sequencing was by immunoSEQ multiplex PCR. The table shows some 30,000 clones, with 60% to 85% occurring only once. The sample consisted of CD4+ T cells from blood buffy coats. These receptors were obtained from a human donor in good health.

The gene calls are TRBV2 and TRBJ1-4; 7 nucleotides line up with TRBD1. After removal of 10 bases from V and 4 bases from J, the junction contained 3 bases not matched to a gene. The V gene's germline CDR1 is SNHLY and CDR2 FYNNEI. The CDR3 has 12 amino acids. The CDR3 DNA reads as TGTGCCACTAACAGGGGTAATGAAAAACTGTTTTTT. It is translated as CATNRGNEKLFF.

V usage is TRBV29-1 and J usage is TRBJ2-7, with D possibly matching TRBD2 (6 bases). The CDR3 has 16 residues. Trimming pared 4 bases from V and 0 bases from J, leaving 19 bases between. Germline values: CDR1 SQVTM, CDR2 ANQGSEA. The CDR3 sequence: CSVAGVGPSPSYEQYF. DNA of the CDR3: TGCAGCGTTGCGGGAGTGGGCCCCAGTCCCTCCTACGAGCAGTACTTC.

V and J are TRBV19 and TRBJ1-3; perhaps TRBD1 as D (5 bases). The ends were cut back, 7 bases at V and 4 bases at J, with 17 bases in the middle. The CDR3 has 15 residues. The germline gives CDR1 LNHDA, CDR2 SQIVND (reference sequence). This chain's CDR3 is CASTPGRESGNTIYF. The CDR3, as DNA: TGTGCCAGTACCCCCGGCAGGGAATCCGGAAACACCATATATTTT.

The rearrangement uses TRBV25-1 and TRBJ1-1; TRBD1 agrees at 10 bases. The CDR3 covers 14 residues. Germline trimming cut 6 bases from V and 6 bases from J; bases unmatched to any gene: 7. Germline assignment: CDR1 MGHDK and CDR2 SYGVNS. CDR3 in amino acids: CASRRQGAQAEAFF. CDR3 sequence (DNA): TGTGCCAGCAGACGACAGGGGGCGCAAGCTGAAGCTTTCTTT.

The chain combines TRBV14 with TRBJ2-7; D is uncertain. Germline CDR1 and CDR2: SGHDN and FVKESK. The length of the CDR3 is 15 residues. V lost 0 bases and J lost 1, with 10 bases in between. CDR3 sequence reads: CASSQDLMGSYEQYF. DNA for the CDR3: TGTGCCAGCAGCCAAGACTTGATGGGATCCTACGAGCAGTACTTC. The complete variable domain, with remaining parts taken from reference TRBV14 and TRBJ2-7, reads EAGVTQFPSHSVIEKGQTVTLRCDPISGHDNLYWYRRVMGKEIKFLLHFVKESKQDESGMPNNRFLAERTGGTYSTLKVQPAELEDSGVYFCASSQDLMGSYEQYFGPGTRLTVT.

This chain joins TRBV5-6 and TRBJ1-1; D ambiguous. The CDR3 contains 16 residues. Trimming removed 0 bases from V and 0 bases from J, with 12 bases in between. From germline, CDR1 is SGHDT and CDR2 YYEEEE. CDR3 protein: CASSLDGSLMNTEAFF. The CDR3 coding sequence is TGTGCCAGCAGCTTGGATGGGTCTCTTATGAACACTGAAGCTTTCTTT.

DNA for the CDR3: TGTGCCAGCAGCCCAGGACATATTGGTGAGCAGTTCTTC. Protein: CASSPGHIGEQFF. The rearrangement links TRBV7-2 to TRBJ2-1, with D tentatively TRBD1 (5 bases). CDR1 is SGHTA and CDR2 is FQGNSA in the germline V gene. Trimming took off 5 bases at V and 9 bases at J, with 14 bases between the two ends. CDR3 length equals 13 residues. Together with reference TRBV7-2 and TRBJ2-1, the CDR3 gives the full variable domain: GAGVSQSPSNKVTEKGKDVELRCDPISGHTALYWYRQSLGQGLEFLIYFQGNSAPDKSGLPSDRFSAERTGGSVSTLTIQRTQQEDSAVYLCASSPGHIGEQFFGPGTRLTVL.

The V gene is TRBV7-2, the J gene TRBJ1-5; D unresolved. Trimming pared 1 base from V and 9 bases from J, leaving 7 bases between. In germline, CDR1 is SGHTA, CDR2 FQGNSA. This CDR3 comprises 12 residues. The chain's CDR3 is CASSLVGRPQHF. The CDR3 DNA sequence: TGTGCCAGCAGCTTAGTCGGTCGGCCCCAGCATTTT.